This T cell receptor (beta chain) appears in the sequencing data of a study of cytomegalovirus exposure and HLA in healthy donors. Worth noting for this clone: Antigen unknown.

Use of 60 Vbeta and 13 Jbeta primers characterized the PCR. Source study methods: It was a later analysis that counted 83 million or so unique TCR beta chains, of which about 10 million were shared. Libraries were prepared by immunoSEQ multiplex PCR; TCRdb keeps only in-frame clonotypes and omits some of them. V and J calls and clone size are copied from that table; D and trimming were computed from the DNA. The table includes 150,000 to 200,000 clones, approximately 85% detected once. Study-wide results and caveats: An apparent linkage of common viral pathogens to several of the most significant clusters emerged in a later analysis. Some V segments could not be told apart, so they were left out, TRBV6-2 and TRBV6-3 among them. Presence/absence analyses treated sequencing depth as roughly uniform across donors.

The CDR3 runs to 14 residues. CDR1 is MNHEY, CDR2 SVGAGI, per germline. Trimming stripped 0 bases from V and 2 bases from J, with 8 bases between. The chain has TRBV6-5 and TRBJ2-7, with a possible D match to TRBD2 (6 bases). The sequenced sample consisted of PBMCs. This clonotype originated in a girl between 10 and 17 years old in good health and CMV-seropositive. The CDR3 region is CASSYSAGTYEQYF. The CDR3 DNA follows: TGTGCCAGCAGTTACTCGGCGGGAACCTACGAGCAGTACTTC.